These 18 T cell receptor beta chains were sequenced from one sample in a study of graft-versus-host responses after intestinal transplantation. Assay: immunoSEQ multiplex PCR; the TCRdb copy retains only in-frame clones and omits some. Here the sample spans approximately 97,000 clones, approximately 90% being singletons. The antigens of these receptors remain unknown. Material: unstimulated CD8+ T cells sorted from spleen or lymph node cells, obtained before transplant. Receptors originate from a human donor who was the organ donor for an intestinal transplant.

The gene calls are TRBV15 and TRBJ2-6; D is perhaps TRBD1 (5 bases). CDR1 is LNHNV, CDR2 YYDKDF, per germline (reference sequence). The V end was cut by 6 bases, the J end by 6 bases, with 12 bases between. There are 14 residues in the CDR3. The CDR3 DNA is TGTGCCACCAGTTTGGGGCCAGAGGCCAACGTCCTGACTTTC. Encoded protein: CATSLGPEANVLTF.

The V call is TRBV5-6, the J call TRBJ1-1; D gene unclear. Germline assignment: CDR1 SGHDT and CDR2 YYEEEE. The CDR3 consists of 12 residues. V was clipped by 0 bases and J by 4 bases, with 4 bases between them. The DNA for the CDR3 is TGTGCCAGCAGCTTGGACACCACTGAAGCTTTCTTT. Protein sequence: CASSLDTTEAFF.

The rearrangement uses TRBV28 and TRBJ2-7, with 9 bases aligning to TRBD1. Germline trimming cut 7 bases from V and 2 bases from J; bases unmatched to any gene: 9. CDR3 length: 15 residues. From germline, CDR1 is MDHEN and CDR2 SYDVKM. The CDR3 is CASIGTGTGPYEQYF. For the CDR3, the DNA is TGTGCCAGCATCGGAACCGGGACAGGGCCCTACGAGCAGTACTTC.

The rearrangement links TRBV27 to TRBJ2-7; the match to TRBD1 covers 9 bases. Germline V gene lookup returns CDR1 MNHEY and CDR2 SMNVEV (reference sequence). The length of the CDR3 is 12 residues. Unmatched junction bases numbered 3, after V lost 4 bases and J lost 8 bases. The CDR3 DNA reads TGTGCCAGCAGTTCCGGGACAGGGAAGCAGTACTTC. Protein sequence: CASSSGTGKQYF.

The V gene is TRBV5-1, the J gene TRBJ2-7; the D is unclear. Trimming pared 0 bases from V and 3 bases from J, leaving 7 bases between. This CDR3 is built from 13 residues. Germline V CDR1 and CDR2: SGHRS, YFSETQ. The CDR3 bases are TGCGCCAGCAGCTTGGGCTCAGACTACGAGCAGTACTTC. Its protein product is CASSLGSDYEQYF.

V and J are TRBV30 and TRBJ2-1, with TRBD1 identical over 10 bases. V shed 2 bases, J shed 8 bases, and the junction held 6 bases outside the gene matches. The CDR3 runs 14 residues. Germline values: CDR1 GTSNPN, CDR2 SVGIG (reference sequence). The CDR3 DNA follows: TGTGCCTGGAGTCCGGGACAGGGGCTCGATGAGCAGTTCTTC. This codes for CAWSPGQGLDEQFF.

The chain has TRBV7-3 and TRBJ2-3, with D possibly matching TRBD2 (6 bases). This CDR3 contains 15 residues. V gave up 1 base and J gave up 0 bases, with 8 bases separating them. Germline V gene lookup returns CDR1 SGHTA and CDR2 FQGTGA. The CDR3 here is CASSLIGGSTDTQYF. CDR3 DNA sequence: TGTGCCAGCAGCTTAATCGGGGGAAGCACAGATACGCAGTATTTT.

This clone was observed once. J is TRBJ2-7 and V is TRBV5-1; 11 nucleotides line up with TRBD2. The length of the CDR3 is 16 residues. With 3 bases clipped from V and 1 base from J, the junction kept 6 bases outside the gene matches. Germline V CDR1 and CDR2: SGHRS, YFSETQ. The CDR3 loop reads CASSSLAGGISYEQYF. Written as DNA, the CDR3 is TGCGCCAGCAGCTCCTTAGCGGGGGGGATATCCTACGAGCAGTACTTC. The whole variable domain, remainder taken from reference TRBV5-1 and TRBJ2-7, is KAGVTQTPRYLIKTRGQQVTLSCSPISGHRSVSWYQQTPGQGLQFLFEYFSETQRNKGNFPGRFSGRQFSNSRSEMNVSTLELGDSALYLCASSSLAGGISYEQYFGPGTRLTVT.

CDR3 sequence: CSVVMDYSYEQYF. The CDR3, as DNA: TGCAGCGTTGTTATGGACTACTCCTACGAGCAGTACTTC. The chain carries TRBV29-1 and TRBJ2-7; D possibly corresponds to TRBD2 (6 bases). This CDR3 has 13 amino acids. V lost 4 bases, J lost 0 bases, and 10 bases lay in between. Looked up from germline, CDR1 is SQVTM and CDR2 is ANQGSEA.

This clone was detected once. V is TRBV19 and J is TRBJ1-6, with TRBD1 matching 7 bases. This CDR3 spans 16 amino acids. V shed 3 bases, J shed 8 bases, and the junction held 10 bases outside the gene matches. CDR1 is LNHDA and CDR2 is SQIVND in the germline V gene (reference sequence). The CDR3 region is CASSISTGNVYSPLHF. The CDR3 nucleotides are TGTGCCAGTAGTATCTCGACAGGGAATGTTTATTCACCCCTCCACTTT.

The V gene is TRBV7-8, the J gene TRBJ2-5; 9 bases are a match to TRBD2. The CDR3 contains 14 residues. Germline trimming cut 4 bases from V and 2 bases from J; bases unmatched to any gene: 2. The germline CDR1 and CDR2 sequences are SGHVS and FQNEAQ. The CDR3 is CASSWLAGQETQYF. The CDR3 nucleotides are TGTGCCAGCAGCTGGCTAGCGGGACAAGAGACCCAGTACTTC.

The V call is TRBV6-1, the J call TRBJ1-2, with 8 positions matching TRBD1. This CDR3 has 14 amino acids. The V and J ends lost 4 bases and 5 bases, in that order; junction bases with no gene match: 6. Germline V gene data show CDR1 as MNHNS and CDR2 as SASEGT. The CDR3 spells CASSVSGGEYGYTF. In nucleotides, the CDR3 is TGTGCCAGCAGTGTCTCAGGGGGCGAGTATGGCTACACCTTC.

The chain uses TRBV6-6 and TRBJ2-1, with 7 nucleotides matching TRBD2. V was clipped by 5 bases and J by 10 bases; unmatched bases: 11. Germline CDR1 and CDR2: MNHNY and SVGAGI (reference sequence). This CDR3 comprises 14 residues. The CDR3 here is CASSAEGLVHEQFF. DNA for the CDR3: TGTGCCAGCAGTGCGGAAGGACTAGTCCACGAGCAGTTCTTC.

In its sample, this clone was seen once. The V call is TRBV5-1, the J call TRBJ1-3; tentative D call: TRBD1 (5 bases). The length of the CDR3 is 18 residues. V lost 0 bases and J 1 base, leaving 17 bases between the germline ends. Germline CDR1 reads SGHRS; CDR2 reads YFSETQ. CDR3 sequence (DNA): TGCGCCAGCAGCTTGGTACCAGGGTGGTTCACTTCTGGAAACACCATATATTTT. Translating gives CASSLVPGWFTSGNTIYF.

The chain employs TRBV19 and TRBJ2-3; 7 nucleotides line up with TRBD2. This CDR3 contains 15 residues. V trimming: 6 bases; J trimming: 2 bases; junction bases outside the gene matches: 8. Per the germline V gene, CDR1 is LNHDA and CDR2 is SQIVND (reference sequence). The CDR3 sequence: CASSNRDYVTDTQYF. CDR3 bases: TGTGCCAGTAGCAACCGGGACTATGTCACAGATACGCAGTATTTT. Looking up the rest from reference TRBV19 and TRBJ2-3 gives the full variable domain: DGGITQSPKYLFRKEGQNVTLSCEQNLNHDAMYWYRQDPGQGLRLIYYSQIVNDFQKGDIAEGYSVSREKKESFPLTVTSAQKNPTAFYLCASSNRDYVTDTQYFGPGTRLTVL.

The chain combines TRBV30 with TRBJ2-7; 8 positions match TRBD2. CDR1 is GTSNPN, CDR2 SVGIG, per germline (reference sequence). The CDR3 has 14 residues. V was clipped by 1 base and J by 0 bases; unmatched bases: 2. The CDR3 loop is CAWSGLASSYEQYF. CDR3 coding DNA: TGTGCCTGGAGTGGACTAGCGAGCTCCTACGAGCAGTACTTC.

The genes are TRBV7-9 and TRBJ1-1, with D unresolved. Trimming stripped 5 bases from V and 5 bases from J, with 6 bases between. Germline CDR1 and CDR2: SEHNR and FQNEAQ (reference sequence). This CDR3 is built from 11 residues. The CDR3, as DNA: TGTGCCAGCAGCGCGGGTACTGAAGCTTTCTTT. Translation: CASSAGTEAFF.

The chain couples TRBV15 to TRBJ1-2; D is ambiguous. Germline loops: CDR1 LNHNV, CDR2 YYDKDF (reference sequence). V was pared by 1 base and J by 1 base, with 25 bases between. This CDR3 contains 20 residues. CDR3 coding DNA: TGTGCCACCAGCAGAGTTCTTATTCAGTTTGGGCCGGATAGTAACTATGGCTACACCTTC. Translating it yields CATSRVLIQFGPDSNYGYTF. The full variable domain, completed using reference TRBV15 and TRBJ1-2, is DAMVIQNPRYQVTQFGKPVTLSCSQTLNHNVMYWYQQKSSQAPKLLFHYYDKDFNNEADTPDNFQSRRPNTSFCFLDIRSPGLGDTAMYLCATSRVLIQFGPDSNYGYTFGSGTRLTVV.